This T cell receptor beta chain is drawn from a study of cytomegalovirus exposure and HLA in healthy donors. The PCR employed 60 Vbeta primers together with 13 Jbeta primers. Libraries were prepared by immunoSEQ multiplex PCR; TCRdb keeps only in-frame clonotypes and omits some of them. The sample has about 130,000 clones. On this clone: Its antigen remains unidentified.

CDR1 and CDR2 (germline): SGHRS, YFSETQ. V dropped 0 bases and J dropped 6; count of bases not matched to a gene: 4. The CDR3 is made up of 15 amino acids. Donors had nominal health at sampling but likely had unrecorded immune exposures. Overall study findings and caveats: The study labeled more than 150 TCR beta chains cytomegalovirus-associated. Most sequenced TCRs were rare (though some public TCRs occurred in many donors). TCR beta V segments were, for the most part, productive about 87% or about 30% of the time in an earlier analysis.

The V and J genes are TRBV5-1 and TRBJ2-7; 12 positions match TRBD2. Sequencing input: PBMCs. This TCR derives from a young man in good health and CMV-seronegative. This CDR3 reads CASSLDASGRGEQYF. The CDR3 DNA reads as TGCGCCAGCAGCTTGGACGCTAGCGGGAGGGGCGAGCAGTACTTC.